The clone carrying this T cell receptor (beta chain) was detected only a few times. Trimming cost V 2 bases and J 1 base, with 8 bases left between them. The CDR3 runs 14 residues. CDR1 is LGHNT, CDR2 FRNRAP, per germline. Sequencing was performed with immunoSEQ multiplex PCR; in TCRdb, only in-frame clones are kept and a portion is missing. Among around 220,000 clones listed, around 90% were seen once. These data originate in a study of blood T cell repertoires in COVID-19. In the study overall: Samples came from the United States, Italy and Spain, spanning acute and convalescent COVID-19.

The sample consisted of PBMCs or T cells enriched from blood (not recorded which). The chain combines TRBV12-5 with TRBJ1-2; D ambiguous. The clonotype was recovered from a woman aged 25 to 45 with acute COVID-19. The CDR3 nucleotides read TGTGCTAGTGGTTTGTCCCCCTATAACTATGGCTACACCTTC. Translated, it gives CASGLSPYNYGYTF. The variable domain in full, completed from reference TRBV12-5 and TRBJ1-2, reads DARVTQTPRHKVTEMGQEVTMRCQPILGHNTVFWYRQTMMQGLELLAYFRNRAPLDDSGMPKDRFSAEMPDATLATLKIQPSEPRDSAVYFCASGLSPYNYGYTFGSGTRLTVV.